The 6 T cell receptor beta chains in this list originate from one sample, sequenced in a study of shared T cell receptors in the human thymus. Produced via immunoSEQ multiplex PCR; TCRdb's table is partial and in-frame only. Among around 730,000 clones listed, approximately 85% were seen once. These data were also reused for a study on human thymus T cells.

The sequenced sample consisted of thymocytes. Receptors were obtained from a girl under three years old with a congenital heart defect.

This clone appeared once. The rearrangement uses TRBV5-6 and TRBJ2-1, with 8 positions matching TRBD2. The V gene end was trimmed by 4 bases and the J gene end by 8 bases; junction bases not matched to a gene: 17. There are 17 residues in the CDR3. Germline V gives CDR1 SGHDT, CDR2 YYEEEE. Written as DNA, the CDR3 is TGTGCCAGCAGCAACGTCCCGATCGGGGGGGCCTGCTATGAGCAGTTCTTC. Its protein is CASSNVPIGGACYEQFF. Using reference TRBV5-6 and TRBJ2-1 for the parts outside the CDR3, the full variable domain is DAGVTQSPTHLIKTRGQQVTLRCSPKSGHDTVSWYQQALGQGPQFIFQYYEEEERQRGNFPDRFSGHQFPNYSSELNVNALLLGDSALYLCASSNVPIGGACYEQFFGPGTRLTVL.

CDR3 DNA: TGCGCCAGCAGCCAAGACCAGGTACAGCCCCAGCATTTT. As protein: CASSQDQVQPQHF. The chain is built from TRBV4-3 and TRBJ1-5; no clear D gene. V gave up 0 bases and J gave up 7 bases, with 7 bases separating them. The CDR3 length is 13 residues. From germline, CDR1 is LGHNA and CDR2 YSLEER.

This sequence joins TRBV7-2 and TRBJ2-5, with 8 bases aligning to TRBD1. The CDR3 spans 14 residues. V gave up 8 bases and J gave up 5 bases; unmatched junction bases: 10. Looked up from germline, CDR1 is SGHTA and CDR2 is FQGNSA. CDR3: CASSQGQGRETQYF. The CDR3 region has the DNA TGTGCCAGCTCTCAAGGACAGGGTCGGGAGACCCAGTACTTC.

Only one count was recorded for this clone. The CDR3 region is CSVEIEGHGAYEQYF. In DNA form, the CDR3 reads TGCAGCGTTGAAATTGAGGGACACGGAGCCTACGAGCAGTACTTC. The rearrangement uses TRBV29-1 and TRBJ2-7; weak D call: TRBD1 (6 bases). The CDR3 consists of 15 residues. The ends were cut back, 2 bases at V and 2 bases at J, with 16 bases in the middle. In germline, CDR1 is SQVTM, CDR2 ANQGSEA.

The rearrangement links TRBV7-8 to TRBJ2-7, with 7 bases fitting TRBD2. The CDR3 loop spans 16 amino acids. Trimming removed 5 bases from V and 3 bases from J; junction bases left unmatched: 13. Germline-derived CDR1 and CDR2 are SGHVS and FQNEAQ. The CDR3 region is CASSPGGRHVYYEQYF. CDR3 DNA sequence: TGTGCCAGCAGCCCGGGGGGACGACACGTGTACTACGAGCAGTACTTC.

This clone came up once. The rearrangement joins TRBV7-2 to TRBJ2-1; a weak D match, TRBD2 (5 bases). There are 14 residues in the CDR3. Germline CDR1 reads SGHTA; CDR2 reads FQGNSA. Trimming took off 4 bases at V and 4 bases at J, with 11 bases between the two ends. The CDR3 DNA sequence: TGTGCCAGCAGCTGGTGCGGGCGGTACAATGAGCAGTTCTTC. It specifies CASSWCGRYNEQFF.